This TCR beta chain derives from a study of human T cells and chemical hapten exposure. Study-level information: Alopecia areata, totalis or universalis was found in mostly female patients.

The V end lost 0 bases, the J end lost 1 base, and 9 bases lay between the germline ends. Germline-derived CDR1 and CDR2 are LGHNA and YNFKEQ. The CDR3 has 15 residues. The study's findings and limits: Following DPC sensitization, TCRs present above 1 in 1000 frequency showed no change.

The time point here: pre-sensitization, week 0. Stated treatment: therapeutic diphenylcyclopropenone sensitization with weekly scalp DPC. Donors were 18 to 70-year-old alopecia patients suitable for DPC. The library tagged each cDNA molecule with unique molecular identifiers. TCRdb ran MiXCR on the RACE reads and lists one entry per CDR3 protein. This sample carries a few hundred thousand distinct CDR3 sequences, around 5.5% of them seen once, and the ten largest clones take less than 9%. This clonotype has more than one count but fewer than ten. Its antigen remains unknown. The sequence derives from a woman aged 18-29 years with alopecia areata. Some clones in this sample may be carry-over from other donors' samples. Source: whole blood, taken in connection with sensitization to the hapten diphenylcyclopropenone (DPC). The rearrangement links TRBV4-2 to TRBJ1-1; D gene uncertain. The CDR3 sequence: CASSQDPGSNTEAFF. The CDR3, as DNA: TGTGCCAGCAGCCAAGATCCCGGATCGAACACTGAAGCTTTCTTT.